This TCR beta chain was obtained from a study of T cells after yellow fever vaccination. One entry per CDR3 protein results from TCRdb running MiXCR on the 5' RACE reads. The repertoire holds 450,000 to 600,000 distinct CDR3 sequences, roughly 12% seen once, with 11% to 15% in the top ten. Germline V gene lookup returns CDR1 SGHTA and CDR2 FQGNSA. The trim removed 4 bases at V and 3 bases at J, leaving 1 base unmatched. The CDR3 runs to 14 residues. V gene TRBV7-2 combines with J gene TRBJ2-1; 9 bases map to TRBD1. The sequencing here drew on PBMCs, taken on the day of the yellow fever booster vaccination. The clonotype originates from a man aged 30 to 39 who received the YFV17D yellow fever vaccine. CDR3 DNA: TGTGCCAGCAGCTCGGACAGGGGCTACAATGAGCAGTTCTTC. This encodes CASSSDRGYNEQFF.